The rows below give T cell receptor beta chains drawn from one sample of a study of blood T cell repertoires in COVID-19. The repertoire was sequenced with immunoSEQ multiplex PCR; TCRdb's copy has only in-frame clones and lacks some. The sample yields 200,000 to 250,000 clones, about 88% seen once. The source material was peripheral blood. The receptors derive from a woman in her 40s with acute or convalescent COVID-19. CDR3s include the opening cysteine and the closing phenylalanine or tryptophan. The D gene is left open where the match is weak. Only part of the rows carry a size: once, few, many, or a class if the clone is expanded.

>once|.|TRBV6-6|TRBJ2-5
CASSTQGGWETQYF
TGTGCCAGCAGCACCCAGGGGGGCTGGGAGACCCAGTACTTC
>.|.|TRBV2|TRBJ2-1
CASIPRAGHSYNEQFF
TGTGCCAGCATCCCCCGGGCAGGGCACTCCTACAATGAGCAGTTCTTC
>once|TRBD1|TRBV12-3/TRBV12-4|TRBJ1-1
CASRVTGDTEAFF
TGTGCCAGCAGGGTGACAGGGGACACTGAAGCTTTCTTT
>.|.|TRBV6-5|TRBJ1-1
CASSYSKTGNTEAFF
TGTGCCAGCAGTTACTCGAAGACAGGGAACACTGAAGCTTTCTTT
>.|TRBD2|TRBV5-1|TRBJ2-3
CASSFIGGGSDTQYF
TGCGCCAGCAGCTTTATCGGCGGGGGTTCGGATACGCAGTATTTT
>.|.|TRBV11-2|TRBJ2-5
CASSFADSSWETQYF
TGTGCCAGCAGCTTCGCAGACTCAAGTTGGGAGACCCAGTACTTC
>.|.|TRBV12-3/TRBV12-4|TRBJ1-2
CASSDGLNYGYTF
TGTGCCAGCAGTGATGGCCTCAACTATGGCTACACCTTC
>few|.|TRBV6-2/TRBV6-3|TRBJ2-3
CASSYSGGVDTQYF
TGTGCCAGCAGTTACTCGGGCGGGGTGGATACGCAGTATTTT
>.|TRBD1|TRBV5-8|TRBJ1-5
CASSLAGTGPLPNRHF
TGTGCCAGCAGCTTGGCCGGGACAGGGCCCTTACCCAATCGGCATTTT
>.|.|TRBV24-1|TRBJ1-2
CATSDLYGNGYTF
TGTGCCACCAGTGATTTATACGGGAATGGCTACACCTTC
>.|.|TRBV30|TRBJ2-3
CAWSAPLLITDTQYF
TGTGCCTGGAGTGCCCCACTACTGATCACAGATACGCAGTATTTT
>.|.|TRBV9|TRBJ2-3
CASSVGAGPTDTQYF
TGTGCCAGCAGCGTAGGGGCGGGCCCCACAGATACGCAGTATTTT
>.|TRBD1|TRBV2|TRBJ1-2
CASSEAAGGGYGYTF
TGTGCCAGCAGTGAAGCAGCAGGGGGCGGCTATGGCTACACCTTC
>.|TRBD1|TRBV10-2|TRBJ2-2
CASSESDRGRNGGELFF
TGCGCCAGCAGTGAATCGGACAGGGGGCGAAATGGCGGGGAGCTGTTTTTT
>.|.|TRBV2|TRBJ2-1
CASRAGLFSYNEQFF
TGTGCCAGCAGGGCGGGACTCTTCTCCTACAATGAGCAGTTCTTC
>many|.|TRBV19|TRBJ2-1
CASSGAGDHNEQFF
TGTGCCAGTAGTGGGGCAGGGGACCACAATGAGCAGTTCTTC